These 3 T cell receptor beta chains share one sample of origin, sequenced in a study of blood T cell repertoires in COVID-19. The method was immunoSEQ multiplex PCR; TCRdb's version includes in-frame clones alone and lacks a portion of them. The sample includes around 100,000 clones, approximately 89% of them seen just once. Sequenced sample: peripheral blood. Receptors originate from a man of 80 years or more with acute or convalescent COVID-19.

The CDR3 nucleotides read TGCAGCGCCACCCAGGGGCCGGGCACTGAAGCTTTCTTT. Translated: CSATQGPGTEAFF. The chain carries TRBV29-1 and TRBJ1-1, with D possibly being TRBD1 (6 bases). This CDR3 comprises 13 residues. Germline CDR1 SQVTM, CDR2 ANQGSEA. V was clipped by 7 bases and J by 4 bases, with 16 bases between them.

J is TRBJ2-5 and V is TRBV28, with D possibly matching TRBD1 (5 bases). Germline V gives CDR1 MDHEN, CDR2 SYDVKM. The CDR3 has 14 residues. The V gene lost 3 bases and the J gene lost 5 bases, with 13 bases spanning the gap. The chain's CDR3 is CASSFQGYFETQYF. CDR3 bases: TGTGCCAGCAGTTTCCAGGGCTATTTCGAGACCCAGTACTTC.

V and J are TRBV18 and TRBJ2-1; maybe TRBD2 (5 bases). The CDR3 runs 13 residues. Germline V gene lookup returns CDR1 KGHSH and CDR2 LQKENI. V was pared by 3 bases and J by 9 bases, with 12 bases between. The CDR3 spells CASSPGVGGEQFF. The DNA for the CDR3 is TGTGCCAGCTCACCGGGAGTGGGTGGTGAGCAGTTCTTC.